Listed here is a single T cell receptor (beta chain). Antigen specificity is unknown. This record belongs to a study of shared clonotypes between healthy human individuals. General observations from the study: Having only a few donors restricted how much genetic and exposure-history diversity was captured. Clonotypes which were not shared had lower generation probabilities than clonotypes that all four donors shared. The authors expected sequencing depth to affect clonotype sharing among donors.

It was about 210 ng DNA, approximately 30,000 T cell genomes, that sorted-subset replicate PCRs used. The protocol was immunoSEQ multiplex PCR, while the TCRdb copy is restricted to in-frame clones and leaves out a portion. The data show some 2,000,000 clones, approximately 96% seen once. Per the germline V gene, CDR1 is MNHEY and CDR2 is SVGAGI. Trimming pared 5 bases from V and 0 bases from J, leaving 8 bases between. The length of the CDR3 is 14 residues. V usage is TRBV6-5 and J usage is TRBJ2-1; D might be TRBD1 (6 bases). The TCR sequence derives from a man in his late teens or twenties in good health. What was sequenced was naive CD4+ T cells sorted from blood. Subset: CD45RA+ positively selected. CDR3 residues: CASSKQGSYNEQFF. In nucleotides, the CDR3 is TGTGCCAGCAGTAAACAGGGCTCCTACAATGAGCAGTTCTTC.